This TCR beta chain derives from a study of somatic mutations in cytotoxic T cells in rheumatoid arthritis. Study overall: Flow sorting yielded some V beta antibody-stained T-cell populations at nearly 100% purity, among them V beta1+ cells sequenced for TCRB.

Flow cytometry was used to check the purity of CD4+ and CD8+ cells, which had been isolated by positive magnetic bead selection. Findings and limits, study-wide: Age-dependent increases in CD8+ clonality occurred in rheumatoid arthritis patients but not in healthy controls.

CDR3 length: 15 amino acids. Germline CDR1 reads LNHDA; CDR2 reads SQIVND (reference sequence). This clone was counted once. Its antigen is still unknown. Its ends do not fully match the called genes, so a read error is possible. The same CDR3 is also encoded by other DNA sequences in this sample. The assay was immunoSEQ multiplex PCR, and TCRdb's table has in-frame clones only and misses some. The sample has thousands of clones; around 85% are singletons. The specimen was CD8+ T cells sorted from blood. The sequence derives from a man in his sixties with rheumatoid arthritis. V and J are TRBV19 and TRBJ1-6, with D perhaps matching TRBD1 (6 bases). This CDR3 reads CASSKATGFNSPLHF. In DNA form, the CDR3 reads TGTGCCAGTAGTAAAGCGACAGGTTTTAATTCCCCCCTCCACTTT.